This T cell receptor (beta chain) was profiled in a study of shared T cell receptors in the human thymus. Germline CDR1 reads GTSNPN; CDR2 reads SVGIG (reference sequence). Trimming shortened V by 3 bases and J by 6 bases, and 14 bases separated the two germline ends. There are 13 residues in the CDR3. The method was immunoSEQ multiplex PCR; TCRdb's version includes in-frame clones alone and lacks a portion of them. The sample has about 540,000 clones; 75% to 80% are singletons. The same specimen was also included in a second study, on human thymus T cells. This second study says: Infants, healthy and Finnish, who were having corrective surgery for congenital heart defects served as donors. Resected material from corrective heart surgery provided the thymus tissue analysed. It looked as if thymic and blood repertoires used V and J genes in a biased way.

The sequenced material came from thymocytes. This clonotype was obtained from a boy under two years old with a congenital heart defect. The J gene is TRBJ1-1, the V gene TRBV30; the D gene is possibly TRBD1 (5 bases). The CDR3 spells CAWREGREPEAFF. The CDR3 region has the DNA TGTGCCTGGAGGGAGGGCAGGGAGCCTGAAGCTTTCTTT.